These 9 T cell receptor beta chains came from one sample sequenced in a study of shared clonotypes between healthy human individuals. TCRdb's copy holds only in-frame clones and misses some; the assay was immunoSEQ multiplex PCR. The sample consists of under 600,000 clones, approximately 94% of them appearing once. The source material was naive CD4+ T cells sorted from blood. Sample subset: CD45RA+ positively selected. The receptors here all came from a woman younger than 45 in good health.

CDR3 loop: CASSARGGTDTQYF. The CDR3 coding sequence is TGTGCCAGCAGCGCGCGGGGAGGCACAGATACGCAGTATTTT. The V call is TRBV27, the J call TRBJ2-3, with D tentatively TRBD2 (6 bases). V lost 6 bases to trimming and J lost 1 base, with 11 bases between them. The V gene's germline CDR1 is MNHEY and CDR2 SMNVEV (reference sequence). The CDR3 runs 14 residues.

The CDR3, as DNA: TGTGCCAGCGGCAGACACTATGGCTACACCTTC. It yields the protein CASGRHYGYTF. J is TRBJ1-2 and V is TRBV6-5, with no clear D. The CDR3 extends over 11 amino acids. The germline V gene encodes CDR1 MNHEY and CDR2 SVGAGI. V lost 8 bases, J lost 3 bases, and 7 bases lay in between.

The CDR3 loop is CASVRSVGYGYTF. The CDR3 coding sequence is TGTGCCAGCGTTCGAAGTGTAGGATATGGCTACACCTTC. This chain joins TRBV6-6 and TRBJ1-2; no firm D call. This CDR3 region has 13 residues. The V gene's germline CDR1 is MNHNY and CDR2 SVGAGI (reference sequence). The ends were cut back, 8 bases at V and 5 bases at J, with 15 bases in the middle.

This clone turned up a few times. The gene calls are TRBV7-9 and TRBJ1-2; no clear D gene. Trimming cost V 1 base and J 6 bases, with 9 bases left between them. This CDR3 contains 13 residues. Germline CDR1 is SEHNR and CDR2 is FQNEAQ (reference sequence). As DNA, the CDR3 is TGTGCCAGCAGCTTAGTATCCGAGGATGGCTACACCTTC. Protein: CASSLVSEDGYTF.

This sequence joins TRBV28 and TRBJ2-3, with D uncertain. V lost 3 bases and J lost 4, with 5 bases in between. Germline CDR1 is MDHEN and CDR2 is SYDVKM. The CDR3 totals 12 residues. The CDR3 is CASSFLADTQYF. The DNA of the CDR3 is TGTGCCAGCAGTTTTCTCGCAGATACGCAGTATTTT.

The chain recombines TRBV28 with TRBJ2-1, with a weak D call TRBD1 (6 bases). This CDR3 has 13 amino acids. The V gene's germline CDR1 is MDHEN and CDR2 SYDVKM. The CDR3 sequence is CAHGGHLYNEQFF. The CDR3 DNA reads TGTGCTCATGGGGGACACTTATACAATGAGCAGTTCTTC.

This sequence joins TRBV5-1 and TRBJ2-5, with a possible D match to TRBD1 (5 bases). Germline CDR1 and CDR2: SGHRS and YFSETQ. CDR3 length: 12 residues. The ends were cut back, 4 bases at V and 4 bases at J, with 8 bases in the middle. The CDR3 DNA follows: TGCGCCAGCAGCACAGACAGAGAGACCCAGTACTTC. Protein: CASSTDRETQYF.

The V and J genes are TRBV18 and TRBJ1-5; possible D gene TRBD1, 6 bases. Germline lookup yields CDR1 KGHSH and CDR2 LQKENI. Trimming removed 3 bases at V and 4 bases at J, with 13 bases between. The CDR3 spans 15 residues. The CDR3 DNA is TGTGCCAGCTCACCCCCGGGGGACACGAATCAGCCCCAGCATTTT. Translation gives CASSPPGDTNQPQHF.

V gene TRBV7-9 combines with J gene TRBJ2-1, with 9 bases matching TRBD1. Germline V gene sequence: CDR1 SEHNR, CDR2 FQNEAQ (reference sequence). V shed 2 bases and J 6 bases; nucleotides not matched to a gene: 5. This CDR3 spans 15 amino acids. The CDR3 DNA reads TGTGCCAGCAGCTTATTTCGGGACAGGGTCAATGAGCAGTTCTTC. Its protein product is CASSLFRDRVNEQFF.